This T cell receptor (beta chain) originates from a study of blood T cell repertoires in COVID-19 (dated by TCRdb to between 2020 and 2021). Background on the whole study: Samples from collaborators originated in the United States, Italy and Spain and spanned both the acute and convalescent phases of COVID-19. The material from the prospective study consisted of cDNA or gDNA derived from T cells, B-cell-depleted T cells, or PBMCs. The dataset comprised deeply sampled blood TCRbeta repertoires from subjects exposed to, actively infected with, or recovered from COVID-19. A freely available public database, intended as a resource for researchers studying the immune response to SARS-CoV-2, is where the repertoires were released. Samples came from the ongoing ImmuneRACE study (first 160 participants) plus 1,254 subjects from 6 global collaborators. Sample metadata almost always included a de-identified subject ID, COVID-19 status, age in years and sex. HLA class I and class II types, where available, came from metadata supplied by the sample provider rather than from assay-based typing. The paper as a whole reports these results and caveats: The quantity of clinical and demographic metadata differed by source and by participant and was supplied without curation.

TCRbeta CDR3 regions were amplified from genomic DNA using the immunoSEQ Assay, a bias-controlled multiplex PCR. As for how the authors treated the data: The number of nucleated cells in each sample was estimated from the amplification of reference gene primers within the assay. Sequence reads were collapsed and filtered to measure the absolute abundance of every unique TCRbeta CDR3 rearrangement. Productive Simpson clonality was computed per sample as the square root of Simpson's diversity index over productive rearrangements. The table comes from immuneACCESS by way of TCRdb, which keeps in-frame sequences with V and J called. Part of the clones is missing from these tables; in studies checked, under half for an unresolved V gene and the rest for unknown reasons. The DNA gave D and trimming, while V, J and clone size come from that table. For this sample there are 350,000 to 400,000 clones; 80% to 95% appear just once. The ten largest clones represent 0.8% to 0.9% of the sample.

From the cysteine up to the phenylalanine, the CDR3 has a length of 11 residues. The read is trimmed to its CDR3 DNA, 33 bases read in frame from base 1. Via the germline V gene, CDR1 is LGHNT and CDR2 FRNRAP. Germline trimming amounts to 5 bases on V and 15 bases on J, with 3 as the count of junction bases outside the gene matches. The table lists this clone with a few counts. What antigen it recognizes has not been identified. Nothing much larger sits one base from this clone, and base qualities are not available. Enrolling through a virtual design, the prospective study's participants ranged in age from roughly 18 to 90 years and lived across roughly 23 United States geographic areas. In the prospective study, cohorts were assigned on the basis of participant-reported clinical history obtained from a screening survey and a study questionnaire. Exposed participants had been in contact, within 2 weeks of entering the study, with a person who had a PCR-confirmed or clinician-diagnosed case of COVID-19. Each participant in the prospective study had whole blood, serum and a nasopharyngeal or oropharyngeal swab collected by mobile phlebotomists. Prospective study participants could optionally give additional blood draws and questionnaires over an approximately 2-month period. Before DNA extraction, blood samples from the prospective study were shipped at room temperature or frozen.

The origin of this receptor is a woman in her forties who had been exposed to COVID-19. The rearranged segments are TRBV12-5 and TRBJ2-1, with TRBD2 matching 11 junction bases. The sample was PBMCs or T cells enriched from blood (not recorded which). The DNA sequence is as follows: TGTGCTAGTGGTAGACTAGCGGGACTGTTCTTC. Translated, this is CASGRLAGLFF.